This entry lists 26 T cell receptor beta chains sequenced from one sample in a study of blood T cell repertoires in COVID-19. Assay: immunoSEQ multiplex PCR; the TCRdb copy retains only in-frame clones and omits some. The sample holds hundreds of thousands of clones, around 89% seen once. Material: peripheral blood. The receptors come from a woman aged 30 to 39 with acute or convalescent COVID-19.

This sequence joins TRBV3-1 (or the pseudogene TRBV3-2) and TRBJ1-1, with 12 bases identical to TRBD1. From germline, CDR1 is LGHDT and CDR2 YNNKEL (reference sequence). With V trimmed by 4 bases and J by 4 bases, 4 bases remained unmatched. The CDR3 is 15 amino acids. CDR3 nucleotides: TGTGCCAGCAGCCTGGGACAGGGGGCTGCCACTGAAGCTTTCTTT. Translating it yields CASSLGQGAATEAFF.

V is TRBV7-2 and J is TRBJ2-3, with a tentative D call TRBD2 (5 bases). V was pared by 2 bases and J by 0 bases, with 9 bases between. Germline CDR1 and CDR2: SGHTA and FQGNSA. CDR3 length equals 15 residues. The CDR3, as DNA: TGTGCCAGCAGCTTAACGGTAGCGAGCACAGATACGCAGTATTTT. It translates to CASSLTVASTDTQYF.

DNA for the CDR3: TGCAGCGTGAGGGGTACTAGCGGGGACCCAGATACGCAGTATTTT. It encodes CSVRGTSGDPDTQYF. This sequence joins TRBV29-1 and TRBJ2-3, with TRBD2 matching over 10 bases. Losses at the gene ends were 6 bases for V and 4 bases for J; bases not matched to a gene: 10. Germline V gene lookup returns CDR1 SQVTM and CDR2 ANQGSEA. This CDR3 contains 15 residues.

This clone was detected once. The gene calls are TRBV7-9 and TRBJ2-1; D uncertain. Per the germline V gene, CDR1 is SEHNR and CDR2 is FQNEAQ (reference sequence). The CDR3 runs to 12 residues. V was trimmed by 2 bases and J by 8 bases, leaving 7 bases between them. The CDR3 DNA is TGTGCCAGCAGCTTACGCGTCGATGAGCAGTTCTTC. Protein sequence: CASSLRVDEQFF.

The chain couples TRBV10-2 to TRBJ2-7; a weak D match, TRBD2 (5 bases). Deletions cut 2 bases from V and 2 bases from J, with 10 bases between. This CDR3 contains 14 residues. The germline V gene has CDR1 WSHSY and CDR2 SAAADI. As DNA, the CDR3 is TGCGCCAGCAGTGAGCCCGGACTGGCCTACGAGCAGTACTTC. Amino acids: CASSEPGLAYEQYF.

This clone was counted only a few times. CDR3 amino acids: CASSPRLSGDETQYF. CDR3 in DNA: TGTGCCAGCAGCCCCCGATTATCGGGAGATGAGACCCAGTACTTC. V gene TRBV9 combines with J gene TRBJ2-5, with D possibly TRBD2 on 6 matching bases. Trimming took 4 bases from V and 5 from J, leaving 18 bases between them. The CDR3 totals 15 residues. CDR1 SGDLS and CDR2 YYNGEE come from the germline V gene.

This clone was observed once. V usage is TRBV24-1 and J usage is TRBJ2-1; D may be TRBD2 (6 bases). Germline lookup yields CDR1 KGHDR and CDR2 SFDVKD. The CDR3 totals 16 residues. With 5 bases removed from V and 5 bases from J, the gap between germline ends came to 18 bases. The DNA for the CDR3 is TGTGCCACCAGTGCCCCAAAAGCGGGCGGTAACAATGAGCAGTTCTTC. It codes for CATSAPKAGGNNEQFF.

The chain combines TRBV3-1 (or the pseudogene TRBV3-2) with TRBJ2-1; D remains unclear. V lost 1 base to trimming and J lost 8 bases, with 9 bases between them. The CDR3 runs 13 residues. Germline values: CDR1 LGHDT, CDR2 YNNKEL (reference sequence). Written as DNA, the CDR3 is TGTGCCAGCAGCCAAGTGCCGGGTGATGAGCAGTTCTTC. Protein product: CASSQVPGDEQFF.

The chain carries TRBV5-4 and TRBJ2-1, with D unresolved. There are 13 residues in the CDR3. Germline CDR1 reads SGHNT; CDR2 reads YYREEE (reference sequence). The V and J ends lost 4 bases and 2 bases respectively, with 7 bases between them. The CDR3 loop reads CASSLTAYNEQFF. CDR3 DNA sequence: TGTGCCAGCAGCCTAACAGCCTACAATGAGCAGTTCTTC.

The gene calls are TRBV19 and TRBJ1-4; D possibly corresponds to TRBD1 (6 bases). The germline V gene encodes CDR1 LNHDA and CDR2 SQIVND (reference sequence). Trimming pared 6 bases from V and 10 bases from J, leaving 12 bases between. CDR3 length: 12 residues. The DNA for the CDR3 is TGTGCCAGTAGCCCGGACAGTACAAAACTGTTTTTT. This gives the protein CASSPDSTKLFF.

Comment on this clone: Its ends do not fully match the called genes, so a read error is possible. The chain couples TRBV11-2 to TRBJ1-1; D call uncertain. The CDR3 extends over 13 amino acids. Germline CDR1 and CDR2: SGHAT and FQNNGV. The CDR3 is CASSLDVFVQAIF. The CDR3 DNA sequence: TGTGCCAGCAGCTTAGATGTCTTCGTGCAGGCGATCTTT.

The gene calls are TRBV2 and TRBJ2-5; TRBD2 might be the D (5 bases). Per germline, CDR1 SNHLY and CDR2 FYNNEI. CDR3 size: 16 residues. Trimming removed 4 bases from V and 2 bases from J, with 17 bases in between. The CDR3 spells CASSAFQRAIQETQYF. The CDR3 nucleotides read TGTGCCAGCAGTGCGTTTCAGAGGGCGATACAAGAGACCCAGTACTTC.

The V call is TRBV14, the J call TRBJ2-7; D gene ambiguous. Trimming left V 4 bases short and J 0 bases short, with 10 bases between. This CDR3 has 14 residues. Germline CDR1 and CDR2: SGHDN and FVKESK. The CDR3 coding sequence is TGTGCCAGCAGCCCCGGTTTGAGCTCCTACGAGCAGTACTTC. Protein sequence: CASSPGLSSYEQYF.

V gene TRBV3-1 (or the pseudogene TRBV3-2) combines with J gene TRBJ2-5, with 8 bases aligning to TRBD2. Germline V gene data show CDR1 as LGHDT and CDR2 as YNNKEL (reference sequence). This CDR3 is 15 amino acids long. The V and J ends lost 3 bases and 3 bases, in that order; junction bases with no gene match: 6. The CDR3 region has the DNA TGTGCCAGCAGCCAGACTAGCGAAAATAAAGAGACCCAGTACTTC. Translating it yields CASSQTSENKETQYF.

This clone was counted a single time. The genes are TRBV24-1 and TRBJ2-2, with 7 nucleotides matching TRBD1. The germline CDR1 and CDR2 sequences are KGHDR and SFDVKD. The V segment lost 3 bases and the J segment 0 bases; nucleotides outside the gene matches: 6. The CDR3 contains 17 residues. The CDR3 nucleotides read TGTGCCACCAGTGATCCACGGGACAGAACGAACACCGGGGAGCTGTTTTTT. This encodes CATSDPRDRTNTGELFF.

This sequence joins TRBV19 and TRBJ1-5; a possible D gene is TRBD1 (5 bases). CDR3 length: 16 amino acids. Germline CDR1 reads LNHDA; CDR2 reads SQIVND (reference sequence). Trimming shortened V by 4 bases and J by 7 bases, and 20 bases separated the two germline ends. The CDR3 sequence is CASSTVLGGLTQPQHF. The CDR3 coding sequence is TGTGCCAGTAGTACGGTTTTGGGGGGGTTGACGCAGCCCCAGCATTTT.

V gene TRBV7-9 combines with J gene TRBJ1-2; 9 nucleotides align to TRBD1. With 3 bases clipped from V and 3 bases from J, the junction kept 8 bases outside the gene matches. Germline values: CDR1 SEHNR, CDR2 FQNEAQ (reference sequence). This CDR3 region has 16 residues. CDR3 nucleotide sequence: TGTGCCAGCAGCTTTGCCGGGACAGGGTACGACTATGGCTACACCTTC. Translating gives CASSFAGTGYDYGYTF.

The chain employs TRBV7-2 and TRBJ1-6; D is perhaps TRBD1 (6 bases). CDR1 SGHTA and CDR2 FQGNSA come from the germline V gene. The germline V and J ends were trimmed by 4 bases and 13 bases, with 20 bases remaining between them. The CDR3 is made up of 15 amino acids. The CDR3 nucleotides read TGTGCCAGCAGCTCGAGGGGGGGTGGGAGTATCCCCCTCCACTTT. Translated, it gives CASSSRGGGSIPLHF.

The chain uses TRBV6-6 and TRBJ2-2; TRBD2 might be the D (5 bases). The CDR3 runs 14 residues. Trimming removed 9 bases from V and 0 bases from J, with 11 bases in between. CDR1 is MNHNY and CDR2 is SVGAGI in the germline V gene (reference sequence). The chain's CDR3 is CASGKEANTGELFF. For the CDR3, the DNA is TGTGCCAGTGGGAAGGAGGCGAACACCGGGGAGCTGTTTTTT.

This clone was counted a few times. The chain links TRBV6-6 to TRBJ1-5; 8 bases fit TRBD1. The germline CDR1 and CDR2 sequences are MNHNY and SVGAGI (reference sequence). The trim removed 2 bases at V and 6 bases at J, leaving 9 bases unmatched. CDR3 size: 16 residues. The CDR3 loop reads CASSYEDRVLVQPQHF. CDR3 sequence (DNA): TGTGCCAGCAGTTACGAGGACAGGGTGCTTGTTCAGCCCCAGCATTTT.

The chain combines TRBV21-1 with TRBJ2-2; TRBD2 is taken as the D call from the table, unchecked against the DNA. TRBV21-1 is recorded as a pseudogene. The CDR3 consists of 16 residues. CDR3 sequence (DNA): TGTGCCAGCAGCAAAGACACAATCGGGGTACGGGGGGAGCTGTTTTTT. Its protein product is CASSKDTIGVRGELFF.

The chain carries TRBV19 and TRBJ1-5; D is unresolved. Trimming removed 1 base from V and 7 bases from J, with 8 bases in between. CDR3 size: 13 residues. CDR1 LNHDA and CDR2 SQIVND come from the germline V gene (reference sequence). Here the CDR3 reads CASSIGGWQPQHF. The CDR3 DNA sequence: TGTGCCAGTAGTATAGGAGGGTGGCAGCCCCAGCATTTT.

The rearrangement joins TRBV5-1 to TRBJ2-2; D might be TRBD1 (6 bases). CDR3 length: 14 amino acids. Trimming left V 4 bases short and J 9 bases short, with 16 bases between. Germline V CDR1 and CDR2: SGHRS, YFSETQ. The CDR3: CASSDHRERRELFF. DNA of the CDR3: TGCGCCAGCAGCGACCACAGGGAACGGCGGGAGCTGTTTTTT. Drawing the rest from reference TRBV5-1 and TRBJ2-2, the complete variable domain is KAGVTQTPRYLIKTRGQQVTLSCSPISGHRSVSWYQQTPGQGLQFLFEYFSETQRNKGNFPGRFSGRQFSNSRSEMNVSTLELGDSALYLCASSDHRERRELFFGEGSRLTVL.

The chain's CDR3 is CASSAEGLSNQPQHF. Here the CDR3 DNA reads TGTGCCAGCAGTGCCGAGGGACTTAGCAATCAGCCCCAGCATTTT. V gene TRBV2 combines with J gene TRBJ1-5; a weak D match, TRBD1 (5 bases). The CDR3 extends over 15 amino acids. Trimming stripped 4 bases from V and 0 bases from J, with 10 bases between. Germline V lookup: CDR1 SNHLY, CDR2 FYNNEI.

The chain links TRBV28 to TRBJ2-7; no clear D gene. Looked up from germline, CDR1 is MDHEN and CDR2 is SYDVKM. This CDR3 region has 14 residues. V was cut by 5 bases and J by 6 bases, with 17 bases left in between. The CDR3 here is CASSPRTWKREQYF. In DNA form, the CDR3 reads TGTGCCAGCAGTCCGCGAACTTGGAAGCGCGAGCAGTACTTC. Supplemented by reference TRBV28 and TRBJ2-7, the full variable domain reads DVKVTQSSRYLVKRTGEKVFLECVQDMDHENMFWYRQDPGLGLRLIYFSYDVKMKEKGDIPEGYSVSREKKERFSLILESASTNQTSMYLCASSPRTWKREQYFGPGTRLTVT.

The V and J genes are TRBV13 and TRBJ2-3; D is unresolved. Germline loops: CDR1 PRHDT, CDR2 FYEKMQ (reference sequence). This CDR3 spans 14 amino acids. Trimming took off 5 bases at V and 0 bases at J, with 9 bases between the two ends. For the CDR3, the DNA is TGTGCCAGCAGCCGTCTGTCTAGCACAGATACGCAGTATTTT. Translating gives CASSRLSSTDTQYF.